This T cell receptor beta chain was profiled in a study of monozygotic twins with inflammatory bowel disease. Study conclusions and caveats: A single strong IBD-associated signal or clonotype was not supported by the findings. A distinction between different T cell subtypes was not possible. It was observed that concordant and discordant twins did not differ in repertoire similarity, possibly given limited power.

From whole blood, total RNA was isolated without any sorting of T cells. As for this clonotype: Antigen: not known.

TCRdb re-called the 5' RACE reads, yielding one record per CDR3 amino acid sequence without DNA. Seen in this sample are approximately 200,000 distinct CDR3 sequences; the ten most common clones hold approximately 7.7%. CDR1 is SGHAT, CDR2 FQNNGV, per germline. The CDR3 contains 11 residues. The chain has TRBV11-2 and TRBJ2-1. The receptor was isolated from a human donor with ulcerative colitis or Crohn's disease, or a healthy co-twin of an affected twin (not recorded which). The sample taken for sequencing was blood. The CDR3 reads CAMGTYNEQFF.